The entry below describes one T cell receptor (beta chain). Antigen: not known. A read error may account for a junction end that differs from germline. Together with a sample-barcoded 5' primer, a J-beta primer mix was included in a second PCR lasting roughly 6 to 12 cycles. From the 5' RACE reads, TCRdb called clonotypes with MiXCR, one entry per CDR3 protein. Of approximately 1,100,000 distinct CDR3 sequences in the sample, 40% to 50% are singletons; the top ten hold about 20%. The record originates from a study of blood T cells in healthy people across ages. Study-wide results and caveats: Expanded clonotype changes were possibly confounded by unknown donor CMV status.

Germline V CDR1 and CDR2: SGHAT, FQNNGV. This CDR3 region has 15 residues. The chain joins TRBV11-2 to TRBJ2-7; maybe TRBD2 (6 bases). The sample was blood. The sequence derives from a woman in her sixties or seventies in good health. The CDR3 bases are TGTGCCAGCAGCTTACGTCTGGCGGGGCCCTACGCGCAGTACTTC. Its protein product is CASSLRLAGPYAQYF.